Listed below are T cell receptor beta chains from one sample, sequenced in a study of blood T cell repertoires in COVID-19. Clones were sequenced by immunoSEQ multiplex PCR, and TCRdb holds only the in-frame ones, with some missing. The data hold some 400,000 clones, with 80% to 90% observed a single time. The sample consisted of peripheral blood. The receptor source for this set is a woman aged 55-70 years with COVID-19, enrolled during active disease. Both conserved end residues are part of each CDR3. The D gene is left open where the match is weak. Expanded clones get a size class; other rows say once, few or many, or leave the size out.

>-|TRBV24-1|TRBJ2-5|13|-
TGTGCCACCAGTGATTTTGGGAGAGAGACCCAGTACTTC
CATSDFGRETQYF
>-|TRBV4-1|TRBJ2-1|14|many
TGCGCCAGCAGCCAAGGACTCCTCAACAATGAGCAGTTCTTC
CASSQGLLNNEQFF
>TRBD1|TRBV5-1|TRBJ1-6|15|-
TGCGCCAGCAGCTTTTCGGACAGGTTAAATTCACCCCTCCACTTT
CASSFSDRLNSPLHF
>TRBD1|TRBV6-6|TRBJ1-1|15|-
TGTGCCAGCAGCGATAGGGGGACAGGTCTCACTGAAGCTTTCTTT
CASSDRGTGLTEAFF
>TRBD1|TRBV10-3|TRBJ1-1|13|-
TGTGCCATCAGCCAGACAGGGGGCACTGAAGCTTTCTTT
CAISQTGGTEAFF
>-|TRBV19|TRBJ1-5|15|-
TGTGCCAGTGACAACAGGGCGGGCAGCAATCAGCCCCAGCATTTT
CASDNRAGSNQPQHF
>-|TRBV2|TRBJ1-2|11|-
TGTGCCAGCAGTGACAGTTATGGCTACACCTTC
CASSDSYGYTF
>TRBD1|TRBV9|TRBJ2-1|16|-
TGTGCCAGCAGCTACCGGGACAGTGTTTCCTACAATGAGCAGTTCTTC
CASSYRDSVSYNEQFF
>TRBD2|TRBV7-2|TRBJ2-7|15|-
TGTGCCAGCAGCCCCAAGACTAGCGGGTCCTACGAGCAGTACTTC
CASSPKTSGSYEQYF
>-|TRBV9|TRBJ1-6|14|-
TGTGCCAGCAGCGTAGGTCAGGGGTGGGCACCCCTCCACTTT
CASSVGQGWAPLHF
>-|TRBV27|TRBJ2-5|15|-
TGTGCCAGCCCCTCCCGGGACATAGTTAACGAGACCCAGTACTTC
CASPSRDIVNETQYF
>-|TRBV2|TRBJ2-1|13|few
TGTGCCAGCAGTGCAGACACCTACAATGAGCAGTTCTTC
CASSADTYNEQFF
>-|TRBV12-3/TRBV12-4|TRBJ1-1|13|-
TGTGCCAGCAGTGCAGGGGCTATCACTGAAGCTTTCTTT
CASSAGAITEAFF
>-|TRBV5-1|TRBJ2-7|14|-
TGCGCCAGCAGCTTGGAGGTTGGGCTTTACGAGCAGTACTTC
CASSLEVGLYEQYF
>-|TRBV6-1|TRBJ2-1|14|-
TGTGCCAGCAGTGAAAGACGGCTAGCCAATGAGCAGTTCTTC
CASSERRLANEQFF